The 27 T cell receptor beta chains listed next were all sequenced from one sample in a study of blood T cells in healthy people across ages. Combining a sample-barcoded 5' primer with a J-beta primer mix, a second PCR ran for roughly 6 to 12 cycles. TCRdb reprocessed the 5' RACE reads via MiXCR and lists one record per CDR3 protein. This sample has 1.5 million to 2 million distinct CDR3 sequences, with 28% found just once. The sequenced sample was blood. The receptors originated from a woman in her twenties or thirties in good health.

This clonotype was seen repeatedly, ten times or more. CDR3 sequence reads: CSVKGLVGPGEQFF. The CDR3, as DNA: TGCAGCGTCAAGGGACTAGTGGGACCGGGGGAGCAGTTCTTC. The J gene is TRBJ2-1, the V gene TRBV29-1, with 8 bases matching TRBD2. The J segment lost 10 bases and the V segment lost 6 bases, leaving 14 bases of the junction unmatched. From germline, CDR1 is SQVTM and CDR2 ANQGSEA. The CDR3 runs 14 residues.

There are a few counts of this clonotype. The chain uses TRBV7-9 and TRBJ1-4; 8 bases map to TRBD1. The trim removed 2 bases at V and 5 bases at J, leaving 13 bases unmatched. This CDR3 contains 18 residues. Germline V gene data show CDR1 as SEHNR and CDR2 as FQNEAQ (reference sequence). In DNA, the CDR3 is TGTGCCAGCAGCTTATCGGACAGGGACGTACCAGGGAATGAAAAACTGTTTTTT. Protein sequence: CASSLSDRDVPGNEKLFF.

Only a few counts were recorded for this clonotype. This chain uses TRBV29-1 with TRBJ1-1, with unresolved D. Trimming took off 5 bases at V and 1 base at J, with 5 bases between the two ends. CDR3 length: 11 amino acids. CDR1 and CDR2 from the germline V gene are SQVTM and ANQGSEA. CDR3 sequence: CSVKENTEAFF. Written as DNA, the CDR3 is TGCAGCGTTAAGGAGAACACTGAAGCTTTCTTT.

V gene TRBV5-1 combines with J gene TRBJ2-1, with a possible D match to TRBD2 (7 bases). CDR1 is SGHRS, CDR2 YFSETQ, per germline. The V and J ends lost 4 bases and 5 bases respectively, with 16 bases between them. The CDR3 has 15 amino acids. In DNA, the CDR3 is TGCGCCAGCAGCCCGGGGGGCCTAGGACACAATGAGCAGTTCTTC. The encoded protein is CASSPGGLGHNEQFF.

In its sample, this clonotype was seen a few times. The genes are TRBV27 and TRBJ2-6; D gene unclear. The germline V gene has CDR1 MNHEY and CDR2 SMNVEV (reference sequence). This CDR3 comprises 15 residues. V shed 3 bases and J shed 4 bases, with 10 bases lying between them. The CDR3 loop is CASSLLSTGANVLTF. CDR3 in DNA: TGTGCCAGCAGTTTGCTCAGTACAGGGGCCAACGTCCTGACTTTC.

Only a few counts were recorded for this clonotype. V gene TRBV3-1 combines with J gene TRBJ2-1; 8 nucleotides match TRBD2. J was trimmed by 4 bases and V by 4 bases; bases with no gene match: 9. Germline V CDR1 and CDR2: LGHDT, YNNKEL (reference sequence). CDR3 length equals 16 residues. CDR3 sequence reads: CASSPRVAGPYNEQFF. DNA of the CDR3: TGTGCCAGCAGCCCACGGGTAGCGGGACCGTACAATGAGCAGTTCTTC.

This clonotype was seen at least ten times. The chain uses TRBV20-1 and TRBJ1-2; 10 nucleotides match TRBD1. Trimming cost V 0 bases and J 8 bases; bases outside gene matches: 9. The CDR3 is 15 residues long. Germline loops: CDR1 DFQATT, CDR2 SNEGSKA (reference sequence). In DNA form, the CDR3 reads TGCAGTGCTAGAGATAAGGGACAGGGGACGTCCGGCTACACCTTC. Its translation: CSARDKGQGTSGYTF.

The J gene is TRBJ1-2, the V gene TRBV7-9, with D unclear. This CDR3 has 14 residues. V shed 5 bases and J shed 6 bases, with 16 bases lying between them. From germline, CDR1 is SEHNR and CDR2 FQNEAQ (reference sequence). CDR3 DNA: TGTGCCAGCAGCGCGGGCCCCCGAGGGAATGGCTACACCTTC. Translation gives CASSAGPRGNGYTF. The full variable domain, in which reference TRBV7-9 and TRBJ1-2 provide the parts outside the CDR3, is DTGVSQNPRHKITKRGQNVTFRCDPISEHNRLYWYRQTLGQGPEFLTYFQNEAQLEKSRLLSDRFSAERPKGSFSTLEIQRTEQGDSAMYLCASSAGPRGNGYTFGSGTRLTVV.

This clonotype was seen a handful of times. The chain has TRBV12-3 or TRBV12-4 and TRBJ2-1; TRBD1 agrees at 7 bases. The J segment lost 12 bases and the V segment lost 8 bases, leaving 13 bases of the junction unmatched. The CDR3 sequence is 13 residues long. The CDR3 loop is CASGDSAPLGQFF. For the CDR3, the DNA is TGTGCCAGCGGGGACAGTGCCCCGTTGGGGCAGTTCTTC.

The CDR3 region has the DNA TGTGCCACCAGTGATGGGGACAGGAGGGCGGAGACCCAGTACTTC. Protein: CATSDGDRRAETQYF. The chain carries TRBV24-1 and TRBJ2-5; 8 bases match TRBD1. Germline V gene data show CDR1 as KGHDR and CDR2 as SFDVKD. The CDR3 is 15 amino acids. The trim removed 3 bases at V and 5 bases at J, leaving 7 bases unmatched.

V is TRBV7-6 and J is TRBJ2-5, with D perhaps matching TRBD1 or TRBD2 (5 bases each). V lost 5 bases, J lost 6 bases, and 13 bases lay in between. This CDR3 has 13 residues. Germline V gene lookup returns CDR1 SGHVS and CDR2 FNYEAQ. The CDR3 bases are TGTGCCAGCAGCCCTGCCGGGACCAAGACCCAGTACTTC. Protein sequence: CASSPAGTKTQYF.

V and J are TRBV5-1 and TRBJ2-1; D perhaps matches TRBD1 (5 bases). Trimming took off 6 bases at V and 8 bases at J, with 12 bases between the two ends. CDR3 size: 12 residues. The germline gives CDR1 SGHRS, CDR2 YFSETQ. DNA for the CDR3: TGCGCCAGCAATGATAGGGGCGATGAGCAGTTCTTC. Protein sequence: CASNDRGDEQFF.

This chain joins TRBV6-5 and TRBJ1-1, with TRBD1 identical over 8 bases. This CDR3 contains 17 residues. V lost 2 bases, J lost 0 bases, and 8 bases stayed unmatched. Germline CDR1 MNHEY, CDR2 SVGAGI. DNA of the CDR3: TGTGCCAGCAGTTACGGGGACAGGTGGAGAATGAACACTGAAGCTTTCTTT. It translates to CASSYGDRWRMNTEAFF.

This clonotype was seen only a few times. V gene TRBV2 combines with J gene TRBJ2-7; 9 bases map to TRBD2. Trimming removed 3 bases from V and 3 bases from J; junction bases left unmatched: 3. Germline loops: CDR1 SNHLY, CDR2 FYNNEI. The CDR3 contains 14 residues. In nucleotides, the CDR3 is TGTGCCAGCAGTGACGGGACTAGCCGCTACGAGCAGTACTTC. Translation gives CASSDGTSRYEQYF.

Worth noting for this clonotype: It may be a read error: a sequence one base away is much more abundant. V gene TRBV12-3 or TRBV12-4 combines with J gene TRBJ2-4; either TRBD1 or TRBD2 may supply D (5 bases each). Matching the DNA end better, TRBJ2-7 makes the J call doubtful. CDR3 length: 14 amino acids. CDR3 sequence: CASSWGRGRYEQYF. The CDR3 nucleotides read TGTGCCAGCAGTTGGGGACGGGGAAGGTACGAGCAGTACTTC.

About this clonotype: The junction departs from the called germline gene at one end, perhaps through a read error. The rearrangement uses TRBV6-5 and TRBJ2-7; D may be TRBD1 or TRBD2 (6 bases each). The DNA end lines up better with TRBJ2-5; the J call may be wrong. The CDR3 runs to 15 residues. Looked up from germline, CDR1 is MNHEY and CDR2 is SVGAGI. The CDR3 DNA follows: TGTGCCGGCAGTCCGCGGGACACAGTTTTCGAGACCCAGTACTTC. Amino acids: CAGSPRDTVFETQYF.

As to this clonotype: This may arise from a read error, as a much more abundant clone is one base away. V and J are TRBV12-3 or TRBV12-4 and TRBJ2-3; D ambiguous. The V gene lost 10 bases and the J gene lost 4 bases, with 15 bases spanning the gap. The CDR3 consists of 13 residues. The CDR3, as DNA: TGTGCCATAGGGATGCAGACCGCAGATACGCAGTATTTT. As protein: CAIGMQTADTQYF.

V usage is TRBV15 and J usage is TRBJ2-5; 8 nucleotides line up with TRBD1. The CDR3 length is 14 residues. After removal of 5 bases from V and 1 base from J, the junction contained 3 bases not matched to a gene. The V gene's germline CDR1 is LNHNV and CDR2 YYDKDF (reference sequence). The CDR3 here is CATSFDRGQETQYF. CDR3 nucleotide sequence: TGTGCCACCAGCTTTGACAGGGGCCAAGAGACCCAGTACTTC.

About this clonotype itself: A much larger clonotype is one base distant, so this may be a read error. The chain uses TRBV10-2 and TRBJ2-3, with D unresolved. The V end was cut by 6 bases, the J end by 2 bases, with 9 bases between. The CDR3 is 13 amino acids. From germline, CDR1 is WSHSY and CDR2 SAAADI. CDR3 sequence: CASRVGNTDTQYF. The CDR3 DNA reads TGCGCCAGCAGGGTAGGCAACACAGATACGCAGTATTTT.

This clonotype has a handful of counts. The chain combines TRBV10-3 with TRBJ2-1, with 7 bases fitting TRBD1. The CDR3 length is 15 residues. V was clipped by 3 bases and J by 4 bases; unmatched bases: 6. Germline V gives CDR1 ENHRY, CDR2 SYGVKD. For the CDR3, the DNA is TGTGCCATCAGTGACCTCCTGGACAGGTACAATGAGCAGTTCTTC. This sequence encodes CAISDLLDRYNEQFF.

This clonotype turned up a few times. V is TRBV9 and J is TRBJ1-1; perhaps TRBD1 as D (5 bases). V gave up 0 bases and J gave up 3 bases, with 12 bases separating them. The germline CDR1 and CDR2 sequences are SGDLS and YYNGEE. The CDR3 runs 15 residues. CDR3: CASSVGEGEDTEAFF. In DNA, the CDR3 is TGTGCCAGCAGCGTAGGGGAAGGGGAGGACACTGAAGCTTTCTTT.

This clonotype has more than one count but fewer than ten. J is TRBJ2-1 and V is TRBV7-2; 8 positions agree with TRBD2. The CDR3 extends over 15 amino acids. CDR1 and CDR2 (germline): SGHTA, FQGNSA. The CDR3 DNA follows: TGTGTTCCCCCTAGCGGGTCAACTGGCTACAATGAGCAGTTCTTC. It specifies CVPPSGSTGYNEQFF.

In this sample, this clonotype turned up many times. The chain couples TRBV20-1 to TRBJ1-5; 8 bases fit TRBD1. From germline, CDR1 is DFQATT and CDR2 SNEGSKA (reference sequence). V dropped 2 bases and J dropped 0; count of bases not matched to a gene: 12. This CDR3 is built from 18 residues. The CDR3 DNA follows: TGCAGTGCTAGACCCCTCACGGACAGGGTTGATAGCAATCAGCCCCAGCATTTT. Residues: CSARPLTDRVDSNQPQHF.

As DNA, the CDR3 is TGTGCCAGCAGGTCCCCGACAGAAACAGATACGCAGTATTTT. This translates into CASRSPTETDTQYF. The chain combines TRBV6-5 with TRBJ2-3, with D possibly matching TRBD1 (5 bases). Germline V lookup: CDR1 MNHEY, CDR2 SVGAGI. V lost 6 bases to trimming and J lost 3 bases, with 13 bases between them. The CDR3 has 14 amino acids.

This chain connects TRBV27 to TRBJ2-7; 7 bases fit TRBD2. The CDR3 totals 15 residues. The V gene end was trimmed by 4 bases and the J gene end by 4 bases; junction bases not matched to a gene: 10. Germline CDR1 reads MNHEY; CDR2 reads SMNVEV (reference sequence). The CDR3 DNA follows: TGTGCCAGCAGTTGGGGGGGGTTGCTTGCGTACGAGCAGTACTTC. Translation: CASSWGGLLAYEQYF.

This clonotype was picked up a small number of times. This chain joins TRBV7-8 and TRBJ1-4; 8 bases agree with TRBD1. J lost 4 bases, V lost 4 bases, and 8 bases had no gene match. This CDR3 is 16 amino acids long. Germline V gene sequence: CDR1 SGHVS, CDR2 FQNEAQ. The CDR3 nucleotides read TGTGCCAGCAGCTGGACAGGGCGTCCAATTAATGAAAAACTGTTTTTT. This codes for CASSWTGRPINEKLFF.

The table lists this clonotype with a few counts. CDR3 bases: TGTGCCAGCTTTCCAGGGTACAATGAGCAGTTCTTC. Residues: CASFPGYNEQFF. The chain is built from TRBV28 and TRBJ2-1; tentatively, D is TRBD1 (5 bases). Germline V CDR1 and CDR2: MDHEN, SYDVKM. V shed 8 bases and J shed 4 bases, with 9 bases lying between them. The CDR3 is 12 residues long.